This TCR beta chain was obtained from a study of T-cell memory formation after mild COVID-19. The wider study: TCR clusters mostly belonged to single donors.

Study-wide results and limits: Pre-infection memory carried some responding clones, suggesting that cross-reactive memory joined. CD4/CD8 balance held among clones contracting day 15 to 85, and later expanders leaned CD4+.

This clonotype was observed a few times. The antigen is undetermined. A single record per CDR3 protein comes from TCRdb applying MiXCR to the 5' RACE reads. The table records 110,000 to 150,000 distinct CDR3 sequences, around 27% of them present only once. CDR3 length: 13 residues. The ends were cut back, 7 bases at V and 3 bases at J, with 13 bases in the middle. The sequencing input was PBMCs or a T cell subset sorted from them (not recorded which). The receptor comes from an adult woman who had mild COVID-19 (a few samples of this study predate the infection). Cell type and time point are not known. This rearrangement joins TRBV12-3 or TRBV12-4 to TRBJ2-7; D might be TRBD1 (6 bases). The chain's CDR3 is CASTKGVVYEQYF. In DNA, the CDR3 is TGTGCCAGCACCAAGGGGGTTGTCTACGAGCAGTACTTC.